The 14 T cell receptor beta chains in this list originate from one sample, sequenced in a study of cytomegalovirus exposure and HLA in healthy donors. PCR amplification relied on 60 Vbeta primers (plus 13 Jbeta primers). Sequencing was performed with immunoSEQ multiplex PCR; in TCRdb, only in-frame clones are kept and a portion is missing. The data show fewer than 100,000 clones, with around 80% seen just once and approximately 4.7% held by the top ten. The sequencing sample was made of PBMCs. All receptors come from a male donor in good health and CMV-seropositive.

V is TRBV7-6 and J is TRBJ1-4; 9 nucleotides match TRBD1. In germline, CDR1 is SGHVS, CDR2 FNYEAQ. V was pared by 5 bases and J by 10 bases, with 2 bases of the junction left unmatched. This CDR3 comprises 12 residues. The CDR3 DNA sequence: TGTGCCAGCAGCACGACAGGGGGAAAACTGTTTTTT. Its protein is CASSTTGGKLFF.

This clone was seen once. The rearrangement joins TRBV4-1 to TRBJ2-3; D remains unclear. Deletions cut 2 bases from V and 2 bases from J, with 17 bases between. The germline CDR1 and CDR2 sequences are MGHRA and YSYEKL. This CDR3 comprises 17 residues. CDR3 loop: CASSQYPPPRYTDTQYF. The CDR3 DNA reads as TGCGCCAGCAGCCAATATCCCCCCCCGCGGTACACAGATACGCAGTATTTT.

The chain carries TRBV2 and TRBJ2-3, with 8 bases that match TRBD2. J lost 4 bases, V lost 4 bases, and 10 bases had no gene match. Germline-derived CDR1 and CDR2 are SNHLY and FYNNEI. CDR3 length: 16 amino acids. CDR3 residues: CASSVGAGVGADTQYF. For the CDR3, the DNA is TGTGCCAGCAGTGTCGGAGCGGGAGTAGGCGCAGATACGCAGTATTTT.

This chain links TRBV7-7 with TRBJ2-1; TRBD1 matches at 10 bases. The CDR3 length is 15 residues. Per germline, CDR1 SSHAT and CDR2 FNYEAQ (reference sequence). The V segment lost 6 bases and the J segment 3 bases; nucleotides outside the gene matches: 5. CDR3 nucleotides: TGTGCCAGCAGTCCCGGGACAGGGGTCTACAATGAGCAGTTCTTC. Protein sequence: CASSPGTGVYNEQFF.

The chain is built from TRBV5-6 and TRBJ1-5; no reliable D call. The ends were cut back, 1 base at V and 4 bases at J, with 9 bases in the middle. The CDR3 is 14 amino acids. Germline assignment: CDR1 SGHDT and CDR2 YYEEEE. CDR3 coding DNA: TGTGCCAGCAGCTTGTCATTAGTTAATCAGCCCCAGCATTTT. Its translation is CASSLSLVNQPQHF.

This chain links TRBV6-5 with TRBJ1-4, with no clear D. There are 14 residues in the CDR3. Germline assignment: CDR1 MNHEY and CDR2 SVGAGI. The V end was cut by 0 bases, the J end by 5 bases, with 7 bases between. CDR3 DNA: TGTGCCAGCAGTTACTCTGGCAGGAATGAAAAACTGTTTTTT. Protein product: CASSYSGRNEKLFF.

CDR3 nucleotide sequence: TGTGCCAGCAGCGGCGTACAGGGGGTAACTGAAGCTTTCTTT. Residues: CASSGVQGVTEAFF. The rearrangement joins TRBV7-9 to TRBJ1-1, with 8 bases aligning to TRBD1. Germline V gene data show CDR1 as SEHNR and CDR2 as FQNEAQ (reference sequence). The J segment lost 5 bases and the V segment lost 5 bases, leaving 7 bases of the junction unmatched. The CDR3 runs to 14 residues.

The chain carries TRBV11-2 and TRBJ1-2; unclear D gene. CDR3 length: 15 amino acids. The germline CDR1 and CDR2 sequences are SGHAT and FQNNGV. The ends were cut back, 1 base at V and 8 bases at J, with 17 bases in the middle. This CDR3 reads CASSLGVTGTRGYTF. The CDR3, as DNA: TGTGCCAGCAGCTTAGGGGTGACCGGAACCAGGGGCTACACCTTC.

The chain is built from TRBV6-5 and TRBJ2-7, with D perhaps TRBD2 (5 bases). Germline V gene data show CDR1 as MNHEY and CDR2 as SVGAGI. V was clipped by 6 bases and J by 1 base, with 10 bases between them. This CDR3 has 13 amino acids. The CDR3 loop is CASRRSDSYEQYF. The CDR3, as DNA: TGTGCCAGCAGACGTAGCGATTCCTACGAGCAGTACTTC.

This clone has just one count. This chain uses TRBV6-4 with TRBJ2-5, with 10 bases matching TRBD2. There are 14 residues in the CDR3. Germline CDR1 reads MRHNA; CDR2 reads SNTAGT. Trimming removed 6 bases from V and 2 bases from J; junction bases left unmatched: 3. The CDR3 region is CASSALAGQETQYF. As DNA, the CDR3 is TGTGCCAGCAGCGCACTAGCGGGGCAAGAGACCCAGTACTTC.

The rearrangement uses TRBV5-1 and TRBJ2-7, with TRBD1 as a possible D gene (6 bases). Trimming cost V 7 bases and J 0 bases, with 14 bases left between them. Germline V gene sequence: CDR1 SGHRS, CDR2 YFSETQ. The CDR3 loop spans 14 amino acids. The CDR3 spells CASPGQIISYEQYF. The CDR3 DNA reads as TGCGCCAGCCCGGGACAAATCATCTCCTACGAGCAGTACTTC.

This chain joins TRBV7-8 and TRBJ2-1; TRBD1 might be the D (6 bases). The germline V gene has CDR1 SGHVS and CDR2 FQNEAQ. Trimming took 0 bases from V and 6 from J, leaving 12 bases between them. This CDR3 has 15 amino acids. The CDR3 protein is CASSLASGDINEQFF. The CDR3 DNA is TGTGCCAGCAGCTTAGCGTCAGGGGACATCAATGAGCAGTTCTTC.

The chain recombines TRBV5-6 with TRBJ2-7, with 7 positions matching TRBD1. After removal of 2 bases from V and 4 bases from J, the junction contained 6 bases not matched to a gene. CDR1 and CDR2 (germline): SGHDT, YYEEEE. This CDR3 is built from 14 residues. The CDR3 loop is CASSLTRDRYEQYF. The CDR3 DNA is TGTGCCAGCAGCTTAACCCGGGACAGATACGAGCAGTACTTC.

V is TRBV28 and J is TRBJ2-7; 13 bases agree with TRBD2. CDR1 and CDR2 (germline): MDHEN, SYDVKM. V trimming: 5 bases; J trimming: 6 bases; junction bases outside the gene matches: 7. This CDR3 contains 15 residues. The CDR3 region is CASSLGLAGVTEQYF. As DNA, the CDR3 is TGTGCCAGCAGTCTAGGACTAGCGGGAGTAACCGAGCAGTACTTC.